Below are 31 T cell receptor beta chains sequenced from a single sample in a study of cytomegalovirus exposure and HLA in healthy donors (dated by TCRdb to about 2017). Libraries were prepared through the immunoSEQ multiplex PCR assay. For the multiplex PCR, a mixture combining 60 forward primers for TCR Vbeta segments and 13 reverse primers for TCR Jbeta segments was used. TCRdb retrieved this table from immuneACCESS and kept in-frame rearrangements only. Not all clones are present; in checked studies, unresolved V genes account for under half, and no reason is known for the remainder. The sample contains 140,000 to 150,000 clones, about 72% of them found a single time. The top ten hold approximately 2% of the sample. The sample taken for sequencing was PBMCs. The receptors here all came from a middle-aged man in good health and CMV-seronegative.

About this clone itself: One end of the junction does not line up with germline, which may come from a read error. The chain uses TRBV30 and TRBJ1-2; the D is unclear. CDR1 is GTSNPN and CDR2 is SVGIG in the germline V gene (reference sequence). CDR3 length: 14 residues. This chain's CDR3 is CAWSVGWGDYGYPF. In DNA, the CDR3 is TGTGCCTGGAGTGTAGGGTGGGGAGACTATGGCTACCCCTTC.

The chain employs TRBV4-1 and TRBJ1-2, with D maybe TRBD1 (5 bases). Trimming took off 1 base at V and 5 bases at J, with 17 bases between the two ends. The CDR3 has 16 amino acids. Germline assignment: CDR1 MGHRA and CDR2 YSYEKL. The CDR3 DNA follows: TGCGCCAGCAGCCAAGTGAGCTTAGTCGACAGTTATGGCTACACCTTC. Amino acids: CASSQVSLVDSYGYTF.

The rearrangement joins TRBV7-2 to TRBJ1-3; unclear D gene. Trimming shortened V by 1 base and J by 2 bases, and 12 bases separated the two germline ends. The CDR3 sequence is 16 residues long. Germline values: CDR1 SGHTA, CDR2 FQGNSA. For the CDR3, the DNA is TGTGCCAGCAGCTTAGGTGGGCCCCCCCCTGGAAACACCATATATTTT. As protein: CASSLGGPPPGNTIYF.

The chain is built from TRBV6-6 and TRBJ1-1; D gene uncertain. V dropped 0 bases and J dropped 1 base, with 9 bases sitting between them. Germline V gene lookup returns CDR1 MNHNY and CDR2 SVGAGI (reference sequence). CDR3 size: 15 residues. CDR3 DNA sequence: TGTGCCAGCAGTTACTCGATCCGGGGGAACACTGAAGCTTTCTTT. It is translated as CASSYSIRGNTEAFF.

V and J are TRBV6-5 and TRBJ1-1; D remains ambiguous. Trimming cost V 7 bases and J 5 bases, with 8 bases left between them. CDR1 is MNHEY and CDR2 is SVGAGI in the germline V gene. CDR3 length: 11 residues. The CDR3 bases are TGTGCCAGCACGACGGAGACTGAAGCTTTCTTT. Translating it yields CASTTETEAFF.

The chain is built from TRBV12-5 and TRBJ1-1; D may be TRBD1 (5 bases). This CDR3 region has 11 residues. Germline lookup yields CDR1 LGHNT and CDR2 FRNRAP. V was shortened by 8 bases and J by 7 bases, with 11 bases between the two germline ends. The chain's CDR3 is CASRRGIEAFF. As DNA, the CDR3 is TGTGCTAGTCGGCGGGGCATTGAAGCTTTCTTT.

V gene TRBV27 combines with J gene TRBJ2-1; perhaps TRBD1 as D (6 bases). Germline loops: CDR1 MNHEY, CDR2 SMNVEV (reference sequence). This CDR3 spans 15 amino acids. Trimming pared 6 bases from V and 12 bases from J, leaving 24 bases between. In DNA, the CDR3 is TGTGCCAGCAGGGGAACCGGGACCGTAATGACAGGGCAGTTCTTC. Protein sequence: CASRGTGTVMTGQFF.

A few counts support this clone. The chain employs TRBV27 and TRBJ1-4; the D is unclear. The V end lost 5 bases, the J end lost 3 bases, and 7 bases lay between the germline ends. CDR3 length equals 13 residues. CDR1 and CDR2 (germline): MNHEY, SMNVEV (reference sequence). CDR3 region: CASSPRANEKLFF. The CDR3 DNA reads as TGTGCCAGCAGTCCGCGGGCTAATGAAAAACTGTTTTTT.

The chain is built from TRBV27 and TRBJ2-5; 9 bases match TRBD2. V shed 1 base, J shed 7 bases, and the junction held 10 bases outside the gene matches. Germline-derived CDR1 and CDR2 are MNHEY and SMNVEV (reference sequence). This CDR3 has 16 amino acids. This CDR3 is CASSLLAGGLQGTQYF. The DNA for the CDR3 is TGTGCCAGCAGTTTATTGGCGGGGGGGCTACAGGGGACCCAGTACTTC.

The V and J genes are TRBV7-2 and TRBJ2-5, with D possibly TRBD2 on 6 matching bases. Trimming cost V 5 bases and J 1 base, with 11 bases left between them. From germline, CDR1 is SGHTA and CDR2 FQGNSA. CDR3 size: 14 residues. The CDR3 region has the DNA TGTGCCAGCAGCGACGGACTAATCCAAGAGACCCAGTACTTC. It encodes CASSDGLIQETQYF.

The chain couples TRBV25-1 to TRBJ1-6, with a tentative D call TRBD1 (5 bases). The CDR3 covers 17 residues. Germline-derived CDR1 and CDR2 are MGHDK and SYGVNS. V was cut by 1 base and J by 0 bases, with 10 bases left in between. The CDR3 is CASSEFRGSSYNSPLHF. In nucleotides, the CDR3 is TGTGCCAGCAGTGAATTTCGGGGGAGCTCCTATAATTCACCCCTCCACTTT.

This clone was seen only a few times. The CDR3 loop is CASSQYAFEAGANVLTF. The CDR3 bases are TGCGCCAGCAGCCAATATGCGTTTGAGGCTGGGGCCAACGTCCTGACTTTC. The rearrangement uses TRBV4-3 and TRBJ2-6; no reliable D call. CDR3 length: 17 residues. Trimming left V 2 bases short and J 2 bases short, with 13 bases between. Germline lookup yields CDR1 LGHNA and CDR2 YSLEER.

The chain links TRBV27 to TRBJ2-1, with a possible D match to TRBD1 (6 bases). Germline CDR1 reads MNHEY; CDR2 reads SMNVEV (reference sequence). Trimming pared 4 bases from V and 2 bases from J, leaving 15 bases between. The CDR3 is 16 amino acids. The CDR3 DNA reads TGTGCCAGCAGTTCATACAGGGAGATGCCCTACAATGAGCAGTTCTTC. It translates to CASSSYREMPYNEQFF.

This chain links TRBV5-6 with TRBJ1-3, with TRBD1 as a possible D gene (6 bases). V was shortened by 4 bases and J by 0 bases, with 17 bases between the two germline ends. CDR1 and CDR2 (germline): SGHDT, YYEEEE. This CDR3 has 17 residues. CDR3 sequence reads: CASSRGLGGFSGNTIYF. The CDR3 region has the DNA TGTGCCAGCAGCCGGGGGCTGGGGGGGTTCTCTGGAAACACCATATATTTT.

This clone was observed a handful of times. The chain is built from TRBV5-1 and TRBJ1-2, with 7 positions matching TRBD1. CDR3 length equals 14 residues. From germline, CDR1 is SGHRS and CDR2 YFSETQ. V shed 3 bases and J 4 bases; nucleotides not matched to a gene: 6. This chain's CDR3 is CASSSGGQFYGYTF. The CDR3 DNA reads as TGCGCCAGCAGCTCTGGGGGACAGTTCTATGGCTACACCTTC.

V is TRBV29-1 and J is TRBJ2-6, with TRBD1 matching 7 bases. The length of the CDR3 is 14 residues. Looked up from germline, CDR1 is SQVTM and CDR2 is ANQGSEA. Trimming removed 8 bases from V and 0 bases from J; junction bases left unmatched: 4. CDR3 protein: CSIRGLSGANVLTF. CDR3 in DNA: TGCAGCATAAGGGGGCTCTCTGGGGCCAACGTCCTGACTTTC.

CDR3 sequence (DNA): TGTGCCCTATTCCCAGGACTTAGCAATCAGCCCCAGCATTTT. Amino acid sequence: CALFPGLSNQPQHF. The chain joins TRBV6-9 to TRBJ1-5; D uncertain. V was pared by 11 bases and J by 0 bases, with 14 bases between. Germline V gene sequence: CDR1 MNHGY, CDR2 SVAAGI. CDR3 size: 14 residues.

The genes are TRBV15 and TRBJ2-5; maybe TRBD2 (6 bases). The CDR3 extends over 14 amino acids. Trimming removed 5 bases at V and 0 bases at J, with 10 bases between. Per germline, CDR1 LNHNV and CDR2 YYDKDF (reference sequence). The CDR3 region is CATSAGGDQETQYF. Here the CDR3 DNA reads TGTGCCACCAGCGCCGGGGGAGACCAAGAGACCCAGTACTTC.

This chain connects TRBV2 to TRBJ2-7; 7 nucleotides agree with TRBD1. The CDR3 is 14 amino acids. J gave up 0 bases and V 6 bases, and 5 bases lay outside the gene matches. CDR1 and CDR2 from the germline V gene are SNHLY and FYNNEI. This CDR3 reads CASRLDRSSYEQYF. The CDR3 DNA reads as TGTGCCAGCAGACTGGACAGGTCCTCCTACGAGCAGTACTTC.

The chain links TRBV5-4 to TRBJ2-3; 9 bases are a match to TRBD2. V shed 5 bases, J shed 0 bases, and the junction held 10 bases outside the gene matches. The germline V gene encodes CDR1 SGHNT and CDR2 YYREEE (reference sequence). This CDR3 has 17 residues. CDR3 bases: TGTGCCAGCAGGCTACGGGCGGGAGGGGGAAGCACAGATACGCAGTATTTT. Translated: CASRLRAGGGSTDTQYF. The full variable domain, in which reference TRBV5-4 and TRBJ2-3 provide the parts outside the CDR3, is ETGVTQSPTHLIKTRGQQVTLRCSSQSGHNTVSWYQQALGQGPQFIFQYYREEENGRGNFPPRFSGLQFPNYSSELNVNALELDDSALYLCASRLRAGGGSTDTQYFGPGTRLTVL.

This clone was seen a handful of times. V gene TRBV28 combines with J gene TRBJ2-7, with D unclear. The CDR3 consists of 14 residues. The germline V gene encodes CDR1 MDHEN and CDR2 SYDVKM. V gave up 8 bases and J gave up 1 base, with 15 bases separating them. CDR3 amino acids: CASARSGHSYEQYF. The CDR3 coding sequence is TGTGCCAGCGCCCGATCGGGTCATTCCTACGAGCAGTACTTC.

The chain recombines TRBV9 with TRBJ2-7; 7 nucleotides line up with TRBD2. The length of the CDR3 is 15 residues. The germline CDR1 and CDR2 sequences are SGDLS and YYNGEE. The junction had 4 bases not matched to a gene; V was cut back by 0 bases and J by 1 base. In nucleotides, the CDR3 is TGTGCCAGCAGCGTAGGTCTAGCGGAATCCTACGAGCAGTACTTC. Translated: CASSVGLAESYEQYF.

This clone was recorded once. This sequence joins TRBV10-3 and TRBJ2-1; D gene unclear. Looked up from germline, CDR1 is ENHRY and CDR2 is SYGVKD. The CDR3 length is 12 residues. V lost 2 bases, J lost 9 bases, and 8 bases lay in between. CDR3 in amino acids: CAISEGRSEQFF. DNA for the CDR3: TGTGCCATCAGTGAGGGTAGGAGTGAGCAGTTCTTC.

This chain uses TRBV28 with TRBJ1-5; no clear D gene. The germline gives CDR1 MDHEN, CDR2 SYDVKM. V was pared by 3 bases and J by 9 bases, with 6 bases between. The CDR3 runs 11 residues. CDR3 amino acids: CASSFRPPQHF. The DNA of the CDR3 is TGTGCCAGCAGTTTCAGGCCGCCCCAGCATTTT.

This clone showed up just a few times. V usage is TRBV2 and J usage is TRBJ2-3; D is unresolved. Per the germline V gene, CDR1 is SNHLY and CDR2 is FYNNEI. The germline V and J ends were trimmed by 3 bases and 2 bases, with 9 bases remaining between them. There are 14 residues in the CDR3. The CDR3 DNA is TGTGCCAGCAGTGATCTGGCCATCACAGATACGCAGTATTTT. This codes for CASSDLAITDTQYF.

The gene calls are TRBV5-1 and TRBJ1-1; D might be TRBD1 (6 bases). The germline V and J ends were trimmed by 0 bases and 1 base, with 10 bases remaining between them. Germline V gene lookup returns CDR1 SGHRS and CDR2 YFSETQ. The CDR3 extends over 15 amino acids. CDR3 region: CASSLGTVQNTEAFF. The CDR3 nucleotides are TGCGCCAGCAGCTTGGGGACAGTCCAGAACACTGAAGCTTTCTTT.

The chain combines TRBV7-9 with TRBJ2-7; D might be TRBD2 (5 bases). Germline V gene lookup returns CDR1 SEHNR and CDR2 FQNEAQ (reference sequence). The V end was cut by 4 bases, the J end by 5 bases, with 12 bases between. The CDR3 has 13 residues. In DNA, the CDR3 is TGTGCCAGCAGCTCGCGGGCCCGGGACGAGCAGTACTTC. Its protein product is CASSSRARDEQYF.

For the CDR3, the DNA is TGTGCCAGCAGCTTGGCCAGGGGACAGGGGGTTACTGAAGCTTTCTTT. Translating gives CASSLARGQGVTEAFF. V is TRBV5-4 and J is TRBJ1-1; 11 bases fit TRBD1. The CDR3 is made up of 16 amino acids. The germline CDR1 and CDR2 sequences are SGHNT and YYREEE (reference sequence). The ends lost 0 bases at V and 5 bases at J; junction bases unmatched: 6.

This chain connects TRBV5-1 to TRBJ2-5; TRBD1 might be the D (7 bases). The V end lost 6 bases, the J end lost 5 bases, and 17 bases lay between the germline ends. CDR1 and CDR2 from the germline V gene are SGHRS and YFSETQ. CDR3 length: 14 amino acids. The chain's CDR3 is CASMQGDFFETQYF. The DNA of the CDR3 is TGCGCCAGCATGCAGGGGGACTTTTTCGAGACCCAGTACTTC.

This clone was seen a single time. V usage is TRBV10-3 and J usage is TRBJ2-5; 7 bases agree with TRBD1. CDR3 length: 13 residues. The trim removed 8 bases at V and 2 bases at J, leaving 5 bases unmatched. Germline assignment: CDR1 ENHRY and CDR2 SYGVKD. The CDR3 region has the DNA TGTGCCATCGGAGTGGGACAGCAAGAGACCCAGTACTTC. It encodes CAIGVGQQETQYF.

The chain uses TRBV2 and TRBJ1-1, with 7 bases lining up with TRBD1. After removal of 4 bases from V and 0 bases from J, the junction contained 2 bases not matched to a gene. CDR1 and CDR2 (germline): SNHLY, FYNNEI. The CDR3 loop spans 14 amino acids. CDR3 protein: CASSVQGVNTEAFF. The CDR3 DNA follows: TGTGCCAGCAGTGTCCAGGGGGTGAACACTGAAGCTTTCTTT.